This T cell receptor (beta chain) was identified in a study of response to subunit inactivated influenza vaccine. Overall study findings and caveats: A suggestion made by the authors is that each seasonal influenza vaccination recruits few new T cells.

This clonotype was observed a handful of times. Its target is unknown. Germline V gene data show CDR1 as LNHNV and CDR2 as YYDKDF (reference sequence). This CDR3 contains 12 residues. The V gene lost 5 bases and the J gene lost 8 bases, with 9 bases spanning the gap. TCRdb recomputed calls from the RT-PCR reads with MiXCR, one row per CDR3 protein. Of 650,000 to 800,000 distinct CDR3 sequences listed, less than 20% are singletons. The sequenced sample was PBMCs from blood, obtained more than 4 days after vaccination. V and J are TRBV15 and TRBJ1-4; D not certain. The clonotype was recovered from a man aged 45-60 years who received an inactivated influenza vaccine. CDR3 nucleotide sequence: TGTGCCACCAGCCAGTTGAGGGAAAAACTGTTTTTT. Its protein product is CATSQLREKLFF. Combining the CDR3 with reference TRBV15 and TRBJ1-4 gives the whole variable domain DAMVIQNPRYQVTQFGKPVTLSCSQTLNHNVMYWYQQKSSQAPKLLFHYYDKDFNNEADTPDNFQSRRPNTSFCFLDIRSPGLGDTAMYLCATSQLREKLFFGSGTQLSVL.